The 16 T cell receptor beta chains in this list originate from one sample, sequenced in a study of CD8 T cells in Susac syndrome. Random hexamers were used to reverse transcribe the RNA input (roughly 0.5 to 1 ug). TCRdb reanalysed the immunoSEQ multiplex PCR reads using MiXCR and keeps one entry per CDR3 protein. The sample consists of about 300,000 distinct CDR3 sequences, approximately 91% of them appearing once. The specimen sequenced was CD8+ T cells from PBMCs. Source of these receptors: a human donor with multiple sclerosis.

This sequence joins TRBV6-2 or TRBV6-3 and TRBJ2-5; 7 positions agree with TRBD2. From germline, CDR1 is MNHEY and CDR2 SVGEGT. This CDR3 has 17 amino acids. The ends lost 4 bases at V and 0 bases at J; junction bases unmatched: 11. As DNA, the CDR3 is TGTGCCAGCAGTTGGACCTCATTCGCGGGGGACCAAGAGACCCAGTACTTC. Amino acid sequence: CASSWTSFAGDQETQYF.

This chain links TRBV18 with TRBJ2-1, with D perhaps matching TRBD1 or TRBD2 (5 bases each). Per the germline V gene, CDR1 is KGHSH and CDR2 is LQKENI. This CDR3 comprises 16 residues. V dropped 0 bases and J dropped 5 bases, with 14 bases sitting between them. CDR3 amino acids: CASSPPAGWGNNEQFF. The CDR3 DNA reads TGTGCCAGCTCACCACCGGCAGGGTGGGGGAACAATGAGCAGTTCTTC. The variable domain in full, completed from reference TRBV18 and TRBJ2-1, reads NAGVMQNPRHLVRRRGQEARLRCSPMKGHSHVYWYRQLPEEGLKFMVYLQKENIIDESGMPKERFSAEFPKEGPSILRIQQVVRGDSAAYFCASSPPAGWGNNEQFFGPGTRLTVL.

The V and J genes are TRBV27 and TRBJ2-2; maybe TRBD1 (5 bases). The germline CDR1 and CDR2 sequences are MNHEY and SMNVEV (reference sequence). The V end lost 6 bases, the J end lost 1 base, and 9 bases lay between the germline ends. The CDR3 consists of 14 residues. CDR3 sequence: CASRITGNTGELFF. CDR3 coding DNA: TGTGCCAGCAGGATTACAGGGAACACCGGGGAGCTGTTTTTT.

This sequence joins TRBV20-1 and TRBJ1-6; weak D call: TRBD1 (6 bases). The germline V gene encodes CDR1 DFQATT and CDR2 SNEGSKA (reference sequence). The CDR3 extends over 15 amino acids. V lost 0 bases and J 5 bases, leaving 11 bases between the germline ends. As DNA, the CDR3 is TGCAGTGCTAGAGATTTAGCAGGGGATAATTCACCCCTCCACTTT. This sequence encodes CSARDLAGDNSPLHF.

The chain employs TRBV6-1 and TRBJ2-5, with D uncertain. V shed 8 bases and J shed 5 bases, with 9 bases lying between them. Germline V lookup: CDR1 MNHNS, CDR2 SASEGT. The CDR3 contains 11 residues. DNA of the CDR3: TGTGCCAGCCGCTCCAGCGAGACCCAGTACTTC. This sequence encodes CASRSSETQYF.

CDR3: CASSVAGNQLFF. CDR3 nucleotide sequence: TGTGCCAGCAGCGTTGCCGGGAACCAACTGTTTTTT. This chain links TRBV7-9 with TRBJ1-4; D gene unclear. V shed 5 bases and J shed 12 bases, with 13 bases lying between them. Germline V lookup: CDR1 SEHNR, CDR2 FQNEAQ (reference sequence). The CDR3 is made up of 12 amino acids.

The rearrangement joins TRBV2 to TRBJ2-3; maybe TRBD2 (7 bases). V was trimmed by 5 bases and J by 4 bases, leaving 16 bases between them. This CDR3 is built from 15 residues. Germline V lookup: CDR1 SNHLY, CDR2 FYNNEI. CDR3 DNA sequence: TGTGCCAGCAGTCCCTTTCGGGGGGCCGCAGATACGCAGTATTTT. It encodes CASSPFRGAADTQYF.

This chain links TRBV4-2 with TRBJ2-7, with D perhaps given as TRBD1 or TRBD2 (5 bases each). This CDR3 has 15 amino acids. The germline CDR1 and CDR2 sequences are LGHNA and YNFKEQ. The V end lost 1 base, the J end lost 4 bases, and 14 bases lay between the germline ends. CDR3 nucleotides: TGTGCCAGCAGCCAAGTCTCAGAGGGGTCTTACGAGCAGTACTTC. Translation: CASSQVSEGSYEQYF.

The CDR3: CASSEGSGRAWETQYF. CDR3 nucleotide sequence: TGTGCCAGCAGTGAGGGTAGCGGGAGGGCCTGGGAGACCCAGTACTTC. The chain joins TRBV25-1 to TRBJ2-5; 11 bases align to TRBD2. Per the germline V gene, CDR1 is MGHDK and CDR2 is SYGVNS. V dropped 3 bases and J dropped 5; count of bases not matched to a gene: 8. The CDR3 runs to 16 residues.

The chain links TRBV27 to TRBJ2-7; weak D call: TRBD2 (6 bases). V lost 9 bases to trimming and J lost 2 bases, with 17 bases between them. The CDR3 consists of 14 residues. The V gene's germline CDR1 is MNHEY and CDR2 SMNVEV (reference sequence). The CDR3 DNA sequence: TGTGCCAGTGCCCAGAGTAGCGGAGCCTACGAGCAGTACTTC. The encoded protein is CASAQSSGAYEQYF.

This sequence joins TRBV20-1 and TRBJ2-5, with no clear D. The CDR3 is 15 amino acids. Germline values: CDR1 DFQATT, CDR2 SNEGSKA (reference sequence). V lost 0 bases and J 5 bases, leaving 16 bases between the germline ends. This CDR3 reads CSAREVGNPWETQYF. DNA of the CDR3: TGCAGTGCTAGAGAAGTAGGGAACCCCTGGGAGACCCAGTACTTC.

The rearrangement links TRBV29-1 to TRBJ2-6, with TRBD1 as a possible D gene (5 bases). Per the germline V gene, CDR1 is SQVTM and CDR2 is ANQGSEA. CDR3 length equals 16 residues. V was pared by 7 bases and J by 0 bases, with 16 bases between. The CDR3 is CSARVGHPSGANVLTF. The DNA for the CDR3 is TGCAGCGCCCGAGTCGGACATCCCTCTGGGGCCAACGTCCTGACTTTC.

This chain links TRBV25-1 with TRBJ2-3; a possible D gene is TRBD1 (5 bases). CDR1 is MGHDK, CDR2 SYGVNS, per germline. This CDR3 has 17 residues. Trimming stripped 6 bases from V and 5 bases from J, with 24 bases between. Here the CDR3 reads CASSDSPVGRVKDTQYF. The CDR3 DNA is TGTGCCAGCAGCGACTCCCCCGTCGGCAGGGTTAAAGATACGCAGTATTTT.

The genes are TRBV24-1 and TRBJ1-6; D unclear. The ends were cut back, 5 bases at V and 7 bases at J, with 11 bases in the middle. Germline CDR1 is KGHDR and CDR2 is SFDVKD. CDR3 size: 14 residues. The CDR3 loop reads CATSAGGNNSPLHF. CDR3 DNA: TGTGCCACCAGTGCGGGTGGAAACAATTCACCCCTCCACTTT.

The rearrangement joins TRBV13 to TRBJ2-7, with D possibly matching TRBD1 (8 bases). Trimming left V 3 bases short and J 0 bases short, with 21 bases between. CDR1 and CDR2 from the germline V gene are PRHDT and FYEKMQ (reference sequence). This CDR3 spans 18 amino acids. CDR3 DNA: TGTGCCAGCAGCTTTCGGACAGGGAGGGACTCGGACTCCTACGAGCAGTACTTC. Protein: CASSFRTGRDSDSYEQYF. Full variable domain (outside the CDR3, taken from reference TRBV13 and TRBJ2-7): AAGVIQSPRHLIKEKRETATLKCYPIPRHDTVYWYQQGPGQDPQFLISFYEKMQSDKGSIPDRFSAQQFSDYHSELNMSSLELGDSALYFCASSFRTGRDSDSYEQYFGPGTRLTVT.

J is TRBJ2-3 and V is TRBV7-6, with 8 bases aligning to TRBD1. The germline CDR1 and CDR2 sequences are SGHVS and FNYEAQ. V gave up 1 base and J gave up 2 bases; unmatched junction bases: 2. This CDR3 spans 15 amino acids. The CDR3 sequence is CASSLGQGLTDTQYF. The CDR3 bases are TGTGCCAGCAGCTTAGGACAGGGGCTCACAGATACGCAGTATTTT.